This T cell receptor beta chain originates from a study of neurological immune-mediated disorders. This clonotype was detected ten times or more. Its antigen is not identified. Overall study results and limits: HTLV-1-associated myelopathy had the most TCR clonal expansion, and multiple sclerosis had the least, less than healthy controls.

Synthesis of cDNA used 5'RACE (with 10-nucleotide random UMIs). TCRdb reprocessed the 5' RACE reads with MiXCR, giving one entry per CDR3 protein. The table has around 100,000 distinct CDR3 sequences, 11% seen once. The time point: longitudinal time-point 3. PBMCs numbering 2 million and stored at -80 C yielded the unsorted libraries. This CDR3 has 13 residues. V gave up 6 bases and J gave up 8 bases, with 13 bases separating them. Material for sequencing was PBMCs. The receptor comes from a female donor with HTLV-1-associated myelopathy (HAM/TSP). This chain connects TRBV12-3 or TRBV12-4 to TRBJ2-2; D uncertain. Here the CDR3 reads CASSSSGLGELFF. The CDR3 DNA sequence: TGTGCCAGCAGCTCCTCGGGTTTGGGGGAGCTGTTTTTT.